This T cell receptor beta chain was captured by sequencing in a study of regulatory T cells in long-lasting Graves disease. Construction of the TCR beta libraries employed iRepertoire HTBI primers in conjunction with Arm-PCR of CDR3 regions. TCRdb used MiXCR to reprocess the multiplex PCR reads, holding one entry per CDR3 protein. The table has approximately 350,000 distinct CDR3 sequences, over 15% seen once. Stated time point: newly diagnosed GD, antithyroid drugs for less than 3 months. From RNA extracted from PBMCs, the TCR library was made. In Xi'an, China, an endocrinology department was the source of patients. The CDR3 has 16 amino acids. The V gene lost 1 base and the J gene lost 3 bases, with 16 bases spanning the gap. CDR1 is SGHRS, CDR2 YFSETQ, per germline. The sample was also reused in another study, on T cells in Graves' hyperthyroidism and ophthalmopathy.

Specimen: peripheral blood mononuclear cells (PBMCs), collected at new diagnosis, from a patient treated with antithyroid drugs. The chain employs TRBV5-1 and TRBJ2-5, with D perhaps being TRBD1 or TRBD2 (6 bases each). The sequence derives from a middle-aged man with Graves disease. The CDR3, as DNA: TGCGCCAGCAGCTTGTTCGGGGGCGCGCGAAAAGAGACCCAGTACTTC. It specifies CASSLFGGARKETQYF.